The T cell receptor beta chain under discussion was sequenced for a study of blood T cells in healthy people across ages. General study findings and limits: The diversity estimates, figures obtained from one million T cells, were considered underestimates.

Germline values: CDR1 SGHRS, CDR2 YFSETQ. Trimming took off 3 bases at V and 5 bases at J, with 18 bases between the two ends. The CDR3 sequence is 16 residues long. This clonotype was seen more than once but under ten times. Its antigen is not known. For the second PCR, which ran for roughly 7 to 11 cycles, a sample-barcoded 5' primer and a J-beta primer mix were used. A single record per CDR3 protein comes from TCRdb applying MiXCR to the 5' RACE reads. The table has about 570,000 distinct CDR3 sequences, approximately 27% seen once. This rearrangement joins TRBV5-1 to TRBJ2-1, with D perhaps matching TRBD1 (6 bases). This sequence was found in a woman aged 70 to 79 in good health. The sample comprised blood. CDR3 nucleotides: TGCGCCAGCAGCTCACAGGGTATTTTGGGAGACAATGAGCAGTTCTTC. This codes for CASSSQGILGDNEQFF.